Each of the 14 T cell receptor beta chains below was sequenced from the same sample in a study of OX40 agonist ivuxolimab in advanced cancers. The table came from immunoSEQ multiplex PCR; TCRdb's copy has only in-frame clones and leaves some out. This sample has 95,000 to 100,000 clones, with around 85% found just once. Specimen: CD4+ or CD8+ T cells sorted from blood, collected in a trial of the OX40 agonist ivuxolimab. The receptors shown here come from an adult with an advanced solid tumor such as melanoma, head and neck, liver or kidney cancer.

J is TRBJ1-2 and V is TRBV7-2; tentatively, D is TRBD1 (6 bases). Between the trimmed V and J ends, which lost 3 bases and 14 bases, there was a span of 19 bases. This CDR3 spans 13 amino acids. Germline assignment: CDR1 SGHTA and CDR2 FQGNSA. In DNA form, the CDR3 reads TGTGCCAGCAGCTTCCGGGACACGGGGTTTCAGACCTTC. Amino acid sequence: CASSFRDTGFQTF.

The rearrangement joins TRBV6-6 to TRBJ2-7; 12 bases are shared with TRBD2. CDR3 length: 14 residues. Germline CDR1 MNHNY, CDR2 SVGAGI (reference sequence). The trim removed 5 bases at V and 7 bases at J, leaving 6 bases unmatched. The CDR3 bases are TGTGCCAGCAGTCAGACTAGCGGGAGTCTGGAGCAGTACTTC. Its protein is CASSQTSGSLEQYF.

The V call is TRBV28, the J call TRBJ2-5; 7 bases are a match to TRBD1. The J call may be incorrect, as the DNA end agrees better with TRBJ2-7. Germline V gene data show CDR1 as MDHEN and CDR2 as SYDVKM. The CDR3 runs to 12 residues. The CDR3 nucleotides are TGTGCGTCCGGGACAGTGTTGTACGAGCAGTACTTC. Translated, it gives CASGTVLYEQYF.

The gene calls are TRBV7-6 and TRBJ1-1; possibly TRBD1 for D (5 bases). The CDR3 loop spans 15 amino acids. In germline, CDR1 is SGHVS, CDR2 FNYEAQ. Deletions cut 3 bases from V and 3 bases from J, with 14 bases between. CDR3 in amino acids: CASSFWGGGDTEAFF. CDR3 DNA: TGTGCCAGCAGCTTCTGGGGGGGAGGAGACACTGAAGCTTTCTTT. Drawing the rest from reference TRBV7-6 and TRBJ1-1, the complete variable domain is GAGVSQSPRYKVTKRGQDVALRCDPISGHVSLYWYRQALGQGPEFLTYFNYEAQQDKSGLPNDRFSAERPEGSISTLTIQRTEQRDSAMYRCASSFWGGGDTEAFFGQGTRLTVV.

The rearrangement joins TRBV9 to TRBJ2-2; D is unclear. Per the germline V gene, CDR1 is SGDLS and CDR2 is YYNGEE. CDR3 length: 15 amino acids. The V gene lost 0 bases and the J gene lost 7 bases, with 13 bases spanning the gap. The CDR3 reads CASSVANLGGGELFF. The DNA for the CDR3 is TGTGCCAGCAGCGTAGCTAATCTGGGTGGCGGGGAGCTGTTTTTT.

The chain couples TRBV29-1 to TRBJ1-4; 7 nucleotides match TRBD1. This CDR3 contains 13 residues. Germline CDR1 reads SQVTM; CDR2 reads ANQGSEA. J gave up 7 bases and V 3 bases, and 5 bases lay outside the gene matches. CDR3 nucleotide sequence: TGCAGCGTTGACAGGGGGGGGCTTGAAAAACTGTTTTTT. As protein: CSVDRGGLEKLFF.

This clone was seen a few times. The chain has TRBV5-5 and TRBJ1-4, with D possibly matching TRBD1 (5 bases). The CDR3 extends over 15 amino acids. Trimming removed 2 bases at V and 3 bases at J, with 11 bases between. Germline lookup yields CDR1 SGHKS and CDR2 YYEKEE (reference sequence). CDR3 residues: CASSFFDSSNEKLFF. The DNA of the CDR3 is TGTGCCAGCAGCTTTTTCGACAGCTCTAATGAAAAACTGTTTTTT. Combining the CDR3 with reference TRBV5-5 and TRBJ1-4 gives the whole variable domain DAGVTQSPTHLIKTRGQQVTLRCSPISGHKSVSWYQQVLGQGPQFIFQYYEKEERGRGNFPDRFSARQFPNYSSELNVNALLLGDSALYLCASSFFDSSNEKLFFGSGTQLSVL.

V and J are TRBV15 and TRBJ2-5; D is unresolved. There are 14 residues in the CDR3. Germline V CDR1 and CDR2: LNHNV, YYDKDF (reference sequence). The V gene lost 0 bases and the J gene lost 1 base, with 6 bases spanning the gap. The CDR3 sequence: CATSREGFQETQYF. In DNA, the CDR3 is TGTGCCACCAGCAGAGAAGGGTTCCAAGAGACCCAGTACTTC.

This clone was counted only a few times. This sequence joins TRBV7-2 and TRBJ2-1; the match to TRBD2 covers 7 bases. CDR3 size: 15 residues. Germline assignment: CDR1 SGHTA and CDR2 FQGNSA. V lost 1 base and J lost 7; bases outside the gene matches: 7. CDR3 DNA: TGTGCCAGCAGCTTAGTTCGCGGGAGTGGAAATGAGCAGTTCTTC. It codes for CASSLVRGSGNEQFF.

The chain uses TRBV10-2 and TRBJ2-5; D assignment may be TRBD1 or TRBD2 (6 bases each). The V and J ends lost 10 bases and 5 bases respectively, with 20 bases between them. In germline, CDR1 is WSHSY, CDR2 SAAADI. The CDR3 contains 14 residues. This CDR3 reads CANKGGGSFETQYF. In nucleotides, the CDR3 is TGCGCCAACAAAGGAGGGGGTAGCTTCGAGACCCAGTACTTC.

This clone was observed a few times. The chain links TRBV10-3 to TRBJ2-3, with D unclear. Germline V gene lookup returns CDR1 ENHRY and CDR2 SYGVKD. CDR3 length: 16 residues. V shed 2 bases and J shed 3 bases, with 15 bases lying between them. In DNA form, the CDR3 reads TGTGCCATCAGTGAGCCCCGTCAGCCGGTTACAGATACGCAGTATTTT. Translation gives CAISEPRQPVTDTQYF.

J is TRBJ2-5 and V is TRBV5-8; D is unresolved. Germline CDR1 is SGHTS and CDR2 is YDEGEE. This CDR3 region has 14 residues. Trimming left V 0 bases short and J 0 bases short, with 6 bases between. Here the CDR3 reads CASSLALNQETQYF. The DNA of the CDR3 is TGTGCCAGCAGCTTGGCCCTTAACCAAGAGACCCAGTACTTC.

J is TRBJ2-3 and V is TRBV28, with D uncertain. Germline CDR1 MDHEN, CDR2 SYDVKM. The V gene lost 4 bases and the J gene lost 2 bases, with 7 bases spanning the gap. The CDR3 has 13 amino acids. In DNA, the CDR3 is TGTGCCAGCAGTTCCCCAGCCACAGATACGCAGTATTTT. This translates into CASSSPATDTQYF. Based on the CDR3 plus reference TRBV28 and TRBJ2-3, the full variable domain is DVKVTQSSRYLVKRTGEKVFLECVQDMDHENMFWYRQDPGLGLRLIYFSYDVKMKEKGDIPEGYSVSREKKERFSLILESASTNQTSMYLCASSSPATDTQYFGPGTRLTVL.

On this clone itself: Its ends do not fully match the called genes, so a read error is possible. The J gene is TRBJ2-3, the V gene TRBV10-3; 11 nucleotides align to TRBD1. This CDR3 has 16 residues. In germline, CDR1 is ENHRY, CDR2 SYGVKD. The CDR3 protein is CAVRGTGGGSTDTQYF. DNA for the CDR3: TGTGCCGTCAGGGGGACAGGGGGAGGTAGCACAGATACGCAGTATTTT.